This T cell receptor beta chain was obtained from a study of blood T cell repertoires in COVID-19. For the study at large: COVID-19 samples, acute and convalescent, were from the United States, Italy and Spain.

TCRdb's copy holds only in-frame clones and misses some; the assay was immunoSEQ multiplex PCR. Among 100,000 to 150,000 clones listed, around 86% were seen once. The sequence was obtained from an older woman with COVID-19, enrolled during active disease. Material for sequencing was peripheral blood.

The CDR3, as DNA: TGTGCCAGCAGCGGAAGTAGAGCGGTTTTGACGGAGACCCAGTACTTC. Translation gives CASSGSRAVLTETQYF. The rearrangement uses TRBV7-9 and TRBJ2-5; weak D call: TRBD2 (5 bases). Per the germline V gene, CDR1 is SEHNR and CDR2 is FQNEAQ (reference sequence). V lost 5 bases, J lost 5 bases, and 21 bases lay in between. The CDR3 has 16 amino acids.